This passage covers 15 T cell receptor beta chains from one sample sequenced in a study of Ad26.COV2.S vaccination and SARS-CoV-2 variants. Noted treatment: approximately 18 received Ad26.COV2.S at low or high dose, single or two shots; about 5 received placebo; per-sample allocation not given. Samples came from day 63 after the first vaccine or placebo injection. Clones were read by immunoSEQ multiplex PCR, and TCRdb kept only the in-frame ones, dropping some. The data hold roughly 680,000 clones, with around 90% observed a single time. The source was peripheral blood, collected in a trial of Ad26.COV2.S vaccine versus placebo. The origin of the receptors is a person aged 18-60 years who received the Ad26.COV2.S COVID-19 vaccine or a placebo.

This clone was found once. The rearrangement links TRBV6-5 to TRBJ1-1; 8 bases map to TRBD1. The CDR3 is 14 amino acids. V shed 2 bases, J shed 7 bases, and the junction held 6 bases outside the gene matches. Germline V gene sequence: CDR1 MNHEY, CDR2 SVGAGI. The CDR3 protein is CASSYLGQGNEAFF. The CDR3, as DNA: TGTGCCAGCAGTTACCTTGGACAGGGTAATGAAGCTTTCTTT.

The chain is built from TRBV19 and TRBJ2-5, with a possible D match to TRBD1 (6 bases). This CDR3 spans 16 amino acids. V shed 6 bases and J shed 0 bases, with 17 bases lying between them. Germline V gives CDR1 LNHDA, CDR2 SQIVND (reference sequence). The DNA of the CDR3 is TGTGCCAGTAGCACCTGGGGGCACGGGTACCAAGAGACCCAGTACTTC. This codes for CASSTWGHGYQETQYF.

As DNA, the CDR3 is TGTGCCAGCTCACCACCGGGGCGGGGGGCCGGTGAGACCCAGTACTTC. Its protein product is CASSPPGRGAGETQYF. This sequence joins TRBV18 and TRBJ2-5, with 8 positions matching TRBD2. CDR1 and CDR2 from the germline V gene are KGHSH and LQKENI. This CDR3 has 16 amino acids. J was trimmed by 5 bases and V by 0 bases; bases with no gene match: 8. Supplemented by reference TRBV18 and TRBJ2-5, the full variable domain reads NAGVMQNPRHLVRRRGQEARLRCSPMKGHSHVYWYRQLPEEGLKFMVYLQKENIIDESGMPKERFSAEFPKEGPSILRIQQVVRGDSAAYFCASSPPGRGAGETQYFGPGTRLLVL.

This chain uses TRBV25-1 with TRBJ2-2, with D unclear. This CDR3 is built from 15 residues. Germline CDR1 is MGHDK and CDR2 is SYGVNS. The ends were cut back, 0 bases at V and 0 bases at J, with 5 bases in the middle. This CDR3 is CASSEYPTNTGELFF. The CDR3 nucleotides read TGTGCCAGCAGTGAATACCCTACGAACACCGGGGAGCTGTTTTTT.

The rearrangement links TRBV11-3 to TRBJ2-7; TRBD2 agrees at 12 bases. CDR1 is SGHNT and CDR2 is YENEEA in the germline V gene. V lost 5 bases to trimming and J lost 0 bases; unmatched junction nucleotides: 17. This CDR3 is 20 amino acids long. The CDR3 sequence is CASSRGGTTSGRPSSYEQYF. CDR3 nucleotide sequence: TGTGCCAGCAGCCGAGGTGGAACGACTAGCGGGAGACCCAGCTCCTACGAGCAGTACTTC.

This sequence joins TRBV5-1 and TRBJ2-2; the match to TRBD2 covers 16 bases. The junction had 11 bases not matched to a gene; V was cut back by 1 base and J by 2 bases. CDR1 SGHRS and CDR2 YFSETQ come from the germline V gene. The CDR3 contains 21 residues. In DNA, the CDR3 is TGCGCCAGCAGCTTGTTTTGGGGACTAGCGGGAGGGCTCCCCAACACCGGGGAGCTGTTTTTT. Translating gives CASSLFWGLAGGLPNTGELFF.

The CDR3 DNA reads as TGTGCCAGCAGCTATCGGGACAGGGGAGTAGATGGCTACACCTTC. Protein sequence: CASSYRDRGVDGYTF. This chain joins TRBV7-8 and TRBJ1-2; 10 nucleotides align to TRBD1. Germline V gene lookup returns CDR1 SGHVS and CDR2 FQNEAQ. The J segment lost 6 bases and the V segment lost 4 bases, leaving 8 bases of the junction unmatched. The CDR3 covers 15 residues.

V gene TRBV6-2 or TRBV6-3 combines with J gene TRBJ2-7; TRBD1 matches at 7 bases. Germline V gene lookup returns CDR1 MNHEY and CDR2 SVGEGT. This CDR3 has 16 residues. The J segment lost 2 bases and the V segment lost 6 bases, leaving 13 bases of the junction unmatched. CDR3 sequence (DNA): TGTGCCAGCAGCTCCTGGCCCGACAGGGACCCCTACGAGCAGTACTTC. Translated: CASSSWPDRDPYEQYF.

The rearrangement joins TRBV10-3 to TRBJ2-6; TRBD1 or TRBD2 may be the D gene (6 bases each). Per germline, CDR1 ENHRY and CDR2 SYGVKD. The CDR3 extends over 18 amino acids. V lost 0 bases and J lost 0, with 12 bases in between. The CDR3 is CAISESGGQVSGANVLTF. The CDR3 DNA reads TGTGCCATCAGTGAGTCGGGGGGACAAGTCTCTGGGGCCAACGTCCTGACTTTC.

The chain combines TRBV4-2 with TRBJ2-1, with TRBD2 matching 9 bases. Germline CDR1 reads LGHNA; CDR2 reads YNFKEQ. This CDR3 contains 16 residues. V was clipped by 4 bases and J by 8 bases; unmatched bases: 12. CDR3 sequence reads: CASSPPAGLAPDEQFF. CDR3 nucleotide sequence: TGTGCCAGCAGCCCCCCGGCTGGACTAGCGCCGGATGAGCAGTTCTTC.

The V call is TRBV25-1, the J call TRBJ2-3; D remains ambiguous. Germline V gene data show CDR1 as MGHDK and CDR2 as SYGVNS. V was shortened by 3 bases and J by 4 bases, with 11 bases between the two germline ends. There are 14 residues in the CDR3. The CDR3 region is CASSDSGSADTQYF. Written as DNA, the CDR3 is TGTGCCAGCAGTGATTCCGGGTCCGCAGATACGCAGTATTTT.

This clone was observed a single time. CDR3 bases: TGTGCCAGCAGTAAACAGGGGAAGAGCTCCTACAATGAGCAGTTCTTC. Its translation: CASSKQGKSSYNEQFF. V and J are TRBV6-4 and TRBJ2-1, with 7 positions matching TRBD1. J gave up 0 bases and V 5 bases, and 7 bases lay outside the gene matches. The CDR3 is 16 residues long. Per the germline V gene, CDR1 is MRHNA and CDR2 is SNTAGT.

The genes are TRBV7-2 and TRBJ2-3, with a tentative D call TRBD2 (6 bases). In germline, CDR1 is SGHTA, CDR2 FQGNSA. The CDR3 covers 17 residues. V was shortened by 6 bases and J by 8 bases, with 27 bases between the two germline ends. CDR3 sequence reads: CASSPDTPGVTSGTQYF. In DNA form, the CDR3 reads TGTGCCAGCAGTCCCGACACCCCGGGGGTTACAAGTGGTACGCAGTATTTT.

Details on this clone: A read error may account for a junction end that differs from germline. The chain joins TRBV13 to TRBJ2-7; D is possibly TRBD1 (5 bases). The CDR3 totals 15 residues. CDR1 and CDR2 from the germline V gene are PRHDT and FYEKMQ (reference sequence). In DNA form, the CDR3 reads TGTGCCAGCAGCCTAGGGGTAGGAGCCTCCTACGAGCAGTACTTC. As protein: CASSLGVGASYEQYF.

V gene TRBV18 combines with J gene TRBJ2-2, with D maybe TRBD1 (6 bases). With 2 bases removed from V and 5 bases from J, the gap between germline ends came to 12 bases. Germline V gene lookup returns CDR1 KGHSH and CDR2 LQKENI. CDR3 length: 15 residues. CDR3 coding DNA: TGTGCCAGCTCACCAGACTTACAGGGAACCGGGGAGCTGTTTTTT. It is translated as CASSPDLQGTGELFF. Drawing the rest from reference TRBV18 and TRBJ2-2, the complete variable domain is NAGVMQNPRHLVRRRGQEARLRCSPMKGHSHVYWYRQLPEEGLKFMVYLQKENIIDESGMPKERFSAEFPKEGPSILRIQQVVRGDSAAYFCASSPDLQGTGELFFGEGSRLTVL.